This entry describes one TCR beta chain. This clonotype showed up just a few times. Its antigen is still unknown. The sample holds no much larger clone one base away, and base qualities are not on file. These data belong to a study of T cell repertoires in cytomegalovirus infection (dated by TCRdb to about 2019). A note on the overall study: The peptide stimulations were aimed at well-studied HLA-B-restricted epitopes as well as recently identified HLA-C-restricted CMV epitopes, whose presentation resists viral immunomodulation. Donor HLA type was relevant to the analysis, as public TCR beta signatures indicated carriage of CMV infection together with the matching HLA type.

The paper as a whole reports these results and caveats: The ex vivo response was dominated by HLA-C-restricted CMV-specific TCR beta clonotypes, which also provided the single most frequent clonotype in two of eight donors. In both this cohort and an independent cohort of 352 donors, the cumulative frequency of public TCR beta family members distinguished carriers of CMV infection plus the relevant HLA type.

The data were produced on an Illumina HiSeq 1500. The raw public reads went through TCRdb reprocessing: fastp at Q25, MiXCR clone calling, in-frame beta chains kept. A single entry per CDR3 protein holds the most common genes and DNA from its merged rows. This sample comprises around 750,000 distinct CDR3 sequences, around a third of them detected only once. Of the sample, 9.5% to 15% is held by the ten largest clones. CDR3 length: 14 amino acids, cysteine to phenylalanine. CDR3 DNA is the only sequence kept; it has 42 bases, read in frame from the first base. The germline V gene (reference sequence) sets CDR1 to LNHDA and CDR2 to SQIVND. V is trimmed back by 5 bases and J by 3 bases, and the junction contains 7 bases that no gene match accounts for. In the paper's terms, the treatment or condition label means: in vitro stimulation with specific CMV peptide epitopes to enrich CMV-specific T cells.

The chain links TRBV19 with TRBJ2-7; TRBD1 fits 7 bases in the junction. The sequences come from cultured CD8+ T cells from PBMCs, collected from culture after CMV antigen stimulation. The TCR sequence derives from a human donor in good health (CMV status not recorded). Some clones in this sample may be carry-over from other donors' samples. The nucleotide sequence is TGTGCCAGTAGTCACCGGGACAGCTACTACGAGCAGTACTTC. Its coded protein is CASSHRDSYYEQYF.